This is a list of T cell receptor beta chains from one sample in a study of OX40 agonist ivuxolimab in advanced cancers. Sequencing used immunoSEQ multiplex PCR; TCRdb keeps in-frame clones, though not all of them. The sample has approximately 82,000 clones; around 86% are singletons. Sequenced here: CD4+ or CD8+ T cells sorted from blood, sampled in a trial of the OX40 agonist ivuxolimab. The receptors were gathered from an adult with an advanced solid tumor such as melanoma, head and neck, liver or kidney cancer. The CDR3 runs from the conserved cysteine through the conserved F or W.

J gene | V gene | CDR3 protein
TRBJ1-3 | TRBV6-5 | CASSGTGGNTIYF
TRBJ2-1 | TRBV29-1 | CSVEGTREPEQFF
TRBJ2-7 | TRBV29-1 | CSVVFQQGYEQYF
TRBJ2-5 | TRBV5-6 | CASSLPGTGGQTQYF
TRBJ2-6 | TRBV30 | CAWSTNRGLRGANVLTF
TRBJ1-5 | TRBV6-5 | CASSPDRGGNQPQHF
TRBJ1-4 | TRBV27 | CASRLGRTGGNEKLFF
TRBJ1-1 | TRBV5-1 | CASSLDSVDTEAFF
TRBJ1-2 | TRBV9 | CASSASGTGSIGGYTF
TRBJ1-2 | TRBV7-9 | CASSIGQGAQYGYTF
TRBJ2-3 | TRBV5-1 | CASSLWTATDTQYF
TRBJ1-1 | TRBV6-6 | CASSYSAGWGTEAFF
TRBJ1-4 | TRBV11-2 | CASSSQSHEKLFF
TRBJ2-2 | TRBV9 | CASSVAVGGLTHTGELFF
TRBJ1-1 | TRBV5-1 | CASSLAGAGMNTEAFF
TRBJ2-7 | TRBV29-1 | CSVKAGAGYEQYF
TRBJ2-7 | TRBV28 | CASSQSTGGGIYEQYF
TRBJ1-2 | TRBV20-1 | CSASGTYGYTF
TRBJ1-3 | TRBV2 | CASRGTGTARGIGNTIYF
TRBJ1-1 | TRBV7-2 | CASSLEVFRDAFF
TRBJ1-1 | TRBV7-6 | CASSIGGRRATEAFF
TRBJ2-4 | TRBV18 | CASSPRELAKNIQYF
TRBJ2-2 | TRBV11-3 | CASSLNSLHGELFF
TRBJ2-1 | TRBV5-6 | CASSRPGQSDEQFF
TRBJ2-7 | TRBV29-1 | CSVETTPARGHYEQYF
TRBJ2-3 | TRBV5-4 | CASSSRTSGGYADTQYF
TRBJ2-1 | TRBV7-9 | CASSFGGQSYNEQFF
TRBJ1-2 | TRBV6-4 | CASSDSYRNYGYTF
TRBJ1-1 | TRBV14 | CASSQGANTEAFF
TRBJ1-5 | TRBV7-2 | CASSLAYGQVNNQPQHF